This passage covers 29 T cell receptor beta chains from one sample sequenced in a study of CD8 T cells in Susac syndrome. RNA, at about 0.45 to 1 ug, was reverse transcribed with random hexamers. One entry per CDR3 protein results from TCRdb running MiXCR on the immunoSEQ multiplex PCR reads. This table holds under 80,000 distinct CDR3 sequences, roughly 94% found once. Sequences were obtained from CD8+ T cells from PBMCs. These receptors originate from a human donor with multiple sclerosis.

The J gene is TRBJ2-1, the V gene TRBV3-1, with D perhaps matching TRBD1 or TRBD2 (5 bases each). Germline CDR1 is LGHDT and CDR2 is YNNKEL (reference sequence). With 0 bases removed from V and 10 bases from J, the gap between germline ends came to 7 bases. The CDR3 consists of 12 residues. CDR3 region: CASSQDGTEQFF. The CDR3 DNA follows: TGTGCCAGCAGCCAAGATGGGACCGAGCAGTTCTTC.

The J gene is TRBJ2-5, the V gene TRBV9; 7 bases match TRBD1. J gave up 2 bases and V 0 bases, and 7 bases lay outside the gene matches. The germline V gene has CDR1 SGDLS and CDR2 YYNGEE. This CDR3 spans 16 amino acids. The CDR3, as DNA: TGTGCCAGCAGCGTAGCTAAGGGACAGATTCAAGAGACCCAGTACTTC. This encodes CASSVAKGQIQETQYF. Based on the CDR3 plus reference TRBV9 and TRBJ2-5, the full variable domain is DSGVTQTPKHLITATGQRVTLRCSPRSGDLSVYWYQQSLDQGLQFLIQYYNGEERAKGNILERFSAQQFPDLHSELNLSSLELGDSALYFCASSVAKGQIQETQYFGPGTRLLVL.

The rearrangement joins TRBV5-6 to TRBJ1-1; D gene uncertain. V was trimmed by 2 bases and J by 0 bases, leaving 11 bases between them. Germline V gene lookup returns CDR1 SGHDT and CDR2 YYEEEE. The CDR3 is made up of 15 amino acids. The CDR3: CASSFPPGVNTEAFF. CDR3 DNA sequence: TGTGCCAGCAGCTTTCCGCCAGGAGTGAACACTGAAGCTTTCTTT.

The chain uses TRBV20-1 and TRBJ1-5, with 11 bases matching TRBD1. This CDR3 region has 17 residues. The J segment lost 4 bases and the V segment lost 0 bases, leaving 8 bases of the junction unmatched. Germline V CDR1 and CDR2: DFQATT, SNEGSKA (reference sequence). CDR3 nucleotide sequence: TGCAGTGCTAGAGATCGATGGACAGGGGGCCCGAATCAGCCCCAGCATTTT. This sequence encodes CSARDRWTGGPNQPQHF.

This clonotype has just a few counts. The V call is TRBV12-3 or TRBV12-4, the J call TRBJ1-1, with a possible D match to TRBD1 (5 bases). Deletions cut 1 base from V and 1 base from J, with 7 bases between. CDR3 length: 14 residues. The CDR3 nucleotides are TGTGCCAGCAGTTTAGGACAGCAGAACACTGAAGCTTTCTTT. Encoded protein: CASSLGQQNTEAFF.

J is TRBJ2-7 and V is TRBV10-3, with 11 bases that match TRBD2. Germline loops: CDR1 ENHRY, CDR2 SYGVKD. The CDR3 has 15 residues. V shed 6 bases, J shed 1 base, and the junction held 5 bases outside the gene matches. The CDR3 loop reads CAISRGLADSYEQYF. CDR3 DNA sequence: TGTGCCATCAGCAGGGGACTAGCGGATTCCTACGAGCAGTACTTC.

The V gene is TRBV9, the J gene TRBJ2-2; tentatively, D is TRBD2 (5 bases). V lost 1 base and J lost 0, with 7 bases in between. Germline V lookup: CDR1 SGDLS, CDR2 YYNGEE. The CDR3 has 15 residues. The CDR3 region has the DNA TGTGCCAGCAGCGTAACGGGATCGAACACCGGGGAGCTGTTTTTT. This sequence encodes CASSVTGSNTGELFF.

This chain uses TRBV7-9 with TRBJ2-1; 7 nucleotides agree with TRBD2. CDR3 length: 13 amino acids. With V trimmed by 1 base and J by 10 bases, 4 bases remained unmatched. Germline CDR1 is SEHNR and CDR2 is FQNEAQ (reference sequence). The chain's CDR3 is CASSLGELAEQFF. As DNA, the CDR3 is TGTGCCAGCAGCTTAGGGGAACTAGCGGAGCAGTTCTTC.

V gene TRBV4-2 combines with J gene TRBJ2-7, with D perhaps TRBD1 or TRBD2 (6 bases each). V was clipped by 1 base and J by 3 bases, with 13 bases between them. In germline, CDR1 is LGHNA, CDR2 YNFKEQ. There are 15 residues in the CDR3. The CDR3 DNA follows: TGTGCCAGCAGCCAAGTACGGGGGCTATACTACGAGCAGTACTTC. Translated, it gives CASSQVRGLYYEQYF.

The chain has TRBV5-4 and TRBJ2-1; D ambiguous. This CDR3 is 11 amino acids long. The V end lost 3 bases, the J end lost 5 bases, and 3 bases lay between the germline ends. CDR1 and CDR2 (germline): SGHNT, YYREEE (reference sequence). CDR3 nucleotides: TGTGCCAGCAGCTGGGACAATGAGCAGTTCTTC. It encodes CASSWDNEQFF.

This chain connects TRBV5-6 to TRBJ1-4; D ambiguous. Germline V CDR1 and CDR2: SGHDT, YYEEEE. V lost 0 bases, J lost 8 bases, and 8 bases lay in between. The CDR3 sequence is 13 residues long. CDR3 sequence (DNA): TGTGCCAGCAGCTTGGTCCTCGAAGAAAAACTGTTTTTT. This encodes CASSLVLEEKLFF.

The V and J genes are TRBV29-1 and TRBJ1-1; D is uncertain. The CDR3 extends over 12 amino acids. V was trimmed by 3 bases and J by 4 bases, leaving 9 bases between them. Germline lookup yields CDR1 SQVTM and CDR2 ANQGSEA. CDR3 in amino acids: CSVDAGFTEAFF. CDR3 DNA: TGCAGCGTTGACGCGGGGTTCACTGAAGCTTTCTTT. Combining the CDR3 with reference TRBV29-1 and TRBJ1-1 gives the whole variable domain SAVISQKPSRDICQRGTSLTIQCQVDSQVTMMFWYRQQPGQSLTLIATANQGSEATYESGFVIDKFPISRPNLTFSTLTVSNMSPEDSSIYLCSVDAGFTEAFFGQGTRLTVV.

V and J are TRBV13 and TRBJ2-2, with 7 bases fitting TRBD2. The germline V gene has CDR1 PRHDT and CDR2 FYEKMQ (reference sequence). This CDR3 has 14 amino acids. V gave up 4 bases and J gave up 6 bases; unmatched junction bases: 5. Here the CDR3 DNA reads TGTGCCAGCAGCTGGGCAGGGAGGGCCGGGGAGCTGTTTTTT. Translated: CASSWAGRAGELFF. The complete variable domain, with remaining parts taken from reference TRBV13 and TRBJ2-2, reads AAGVIQSPRHLIKEKRETATLKCYPIPRHDTVYWYQQGPGQDPQFLISFYEKMQSDKGSIPDRFSAQQFSDYHSELNMSSLELGDSALYFCASSWAGRAGELFFGEGSRLTVL.

The sample holds one count of this clonotype. The genes are TRBV11-2 and TRBJ2-7; tentatively, D is TRBD2 (5 bases). CDR1 SGHAT and CDR2 FQNNGV come from the germline V gene. The CDR3 runs 12 residues. V lost 7 bases, J lost 5 bases, and 12 bases lay in between. The chain's CDR3 is CASTSLAHEQYF. CDR3 nucleotides: TGTGCCAGCACTAGCCTTGCCCACGAGCAGTACTTC. The whole variable domain, remainder taken from reference TRBV11-2 and TRBJ2-7, is EAGVAQSPRYKIIEKRQSVAFWCNPISGHATLYWYQQILGQGPKLLIQFQNNGVVDDSQLPKDRFSAERLKGVDSTLKIQPAKLEDSAVYLCASTSLAHEQYFGPGTRLTVT.

The chain links TRBV7-2 to TRBJ1-1; the D gene is possibly TRBD1 (5 bases). Trimming removed 2 bases at V and 1 base at J, with 8 bases between. CDR3 length equals 14 residues. Germline assignment: CDR1 SGHTA and CDR2 FQGNSA. The CDR3 spells CASSLIQGNTEAFF. The CDR3 coding sequence is TGTGCCAGCAGCTTAATCCAGGGGAACACTGAAGCTTTCTTT.

The CDR3 bases are TGTGCCAGCAGTTACCGGATAGCGGGAGTCAATGAGCAGTTCTTC. Residues: CASSYRIAGVNEQFF. The rearrangement links TRBV6-2 or TRBV6-3 to TRBJ2-1; the match to TRBD2 covers 9 bases. J lost 6 bases, V lost 2 bases, and 5 bases had no gene match. This CDR3 is 15 amino acids long. Germline-derived CDR1 and CDR2 are MNHEY and SVGEGT.

The rearrangement joins TRBV7-6 to TRBJ2-4; D unclear. CDR1 is SGHVS, CDR2 FNYEAQ, per germline. Between the trimmed V and J ends, which lost 0 bases and 1 base, there was a span of 7 bases. The CDR3 contains 15 residues. The CDR3 sequence is CASSLAVGAKNIQYF. The CDR3 DNA reads TGTGCCAGCAGCTTAGCGGTGGGGGCCAAAAACATTCAGTACTTC.

This chain links TRBV19 with TRBJ1-1; D may be TRBD1 (6 bases). The ends were cut back, 3 bases at V and 8 bases at J, with 13 bases in the middle. This CDR3 has 13 residues. From germline, CDR1 is LNHDA and CDR2 SQIVND (reference sequence). CDR3 in DNA: TGTGCCAGTAGTATTGGTCTGGGGACAGAAGCTTTCTTT. Its translation is CASSIGLGTEAFF. The variable domain in full, completed from reference TRBV19 and TRBJ1-1, reads DGGITQSPKYLFRKEGQNVTLSCEQNLNHDAMYWYRQDPGQGLRLIYYSQIVNDFQKGDIAEGYSVSREKKESFPLTVTSAQKNPTAFYLCASSIGLGTEAFFGQGTRLTVV.

V usage is TRBV5-1 and J usage is TRBJ2-7, with D tentatively TRBD1 (6 bases). Germline CDR1 and CDR2: SGHRS and YFSETQ. The CDR3 is 13 residues long. V was trimmed by 5 bases and J by 6 bases, leaving 15 bases between them. Here the CDR3 DNA reads TGCGCCAGCAGTTTGAAAACAGGGAGCGAGCAGTACTTC. The encoded protein is CASSLKTGSEQYF.

The CDR3: CASSVTRSYNEQFF. The CDR3 nucleotides are TGTGCCAGCAGTGTTACGCGGAGCTACAATGAGCAGTTCTTC. The chain has TRBV2 and TRBJ2-1; D call uncertain. CDR1 and CDR2 (germline): SNHLY, FYNNEI. The CDR3 runs to 14 residues. The V end was cut by 4 bases, the J end by 3 bases, with 10 bases between.

The chain joins TRBV20-1 to TRBJ2-7; possibly TRBD1 for D (6 bases). V gave up 1 base and J gave up 2 bases, with 9 bases separating them. From germline, CDR1 is DFQATT and CDR2 SNEGSKA (reference sequence). The CDR3 sequence is 13 residues long. In DNA form, the CDR3 reads TGCAGTGCTAGAGGGACAGCACCCTACGAGCAGTACTTC. Translating it yields CSARGTAPYEQYF.

The chain employs TRBV29-1 and TRBJ2-1; no clear D. Germline V gives CDR1 SQVTM, CDR2 ANQGSEA. The CDR3 loop spans 11 amino acids. The V end was cut by 4 bases, the J end by 4 bases, with 5 bases between. The CDR3 coding sequence is TGCAGCGTTGGGCAGTACAATGAGCAGTTCTTC. It encodes CSVGQYNEQFF.

The chain employs TRBV6-1 and TRBJ2-3; D could derive from TRBD1 or TRBD2 (7 bases each). Looked up from germline, CDR1 is MNHNS and CDR2 is SASEGT. Trimming cost V 6 bases and J 3 bases, with 22 bases left between them. The CDR3 has 17 amino acids. In DNA, the CDR3 is TGTGCCAGCAGCCCCTCCACCAGGGGGGGATTGACAGATACGCAGTATTTT. This encodes CASSPSTRGGLTDTQYF.

This chain connects TRBV5-1 to TRBJ2-3, with TRBD1 as a possible D gene (6 bases). Trimming removed 0 bases at V and 4 bases at J, with 18 bases between. Germline V lookup: CDR1 SGHRS, CDR2 YFSETQ. The length of the CDR3 is 17 residues. The CDR3 bases are TGCGCCAGCAGCTTGGTAGGTCTACAGGGCGGGCCAGATACGCAGTATTTT. This gives the protein CASSLVGLQGGPDTQYF.

V is TRBV7-9 and J is TRBJ2-3, with 8 bases fitting TRBD2. Germline CDR1 is SEHNR and CDR2 is FQNEAQ (reference sequence). The CDR3 totals 15 residues. The V segment lost 0 bases and the J segment 2 bases; nucleotides outside the gene matches: 1. CDR3 DNA: TGTGCCAGCAGCTTAGCTAGCGGGGCCACAGATACGCAGTATTTT. It translates to CASSLASGATDTQYF.

The V gene is TRBV13, the J gene TRBJ2-1, with 10 bases identical to TRBD2. V lost 6 bases, J lost 4 bases, and 6 bases stayed unmatched. The CDR3 has 15 residues. Germline CDR1 is PRHDT and CDR2 is FYEKMQ (reference sequence). CDR3: CASSEGAGGYNEQFF. The CDR3 DNA is TGTGCCAGCAGTGAGGGAGCGGGAGGGTACAATGAGCAGTTCTTC.

The V call is TRBV9, the J call TRBJ2-3; 10 bases are shared with TRBD2. V lost 3 bases and J lost 1; bases outside the gene matches: 8. CDR1 and CDR2 (germline): SGDLS, YYNGEE. The CDR3 runs 17 residues. The CDR3 bases are TGTGCCAGCAGCGGTGGACTAGCGGCCCTAGGCACAGATACGCAGTATTTT. Its translation is CASSGGLAALGTDTQYF.

The chain links TRBV4-1 to TRBJ2-3, with 14 bases matching TRBD2. CDR3 size: 17 residues. Germline V lookup: CDR1 MGHRA, CDR2 YSYEKL. Trimming at V came to 4 bases and at J to 6 bases, leaving 9 bases not matched to a gene. CDR3 DNA: TGCGCCAGCAGCCCAAGCGGACTAGCGGGGGGAACGGATACGCAGTATTTT. It codes for CASSPSGLAGGTDTQYF.

The J gene is TRBJ1-5, the V gene TRBV27; 9 nucleotides line up with TRBD1. The V segment lost 3 bases and the J segment 4 bases; nucleotides outside the gene matches: 4. The germline V gene has CDR1 MNHEY and CDR2 SMNVEV (reference sequence). The CDR3 loop spans 15 amino acids. CDR3 bases: TGTGCCAGCAGTTTCTCGGACAGGGGAAATCAGCCCCAGCATTTT. Protein product: CASSFSDRGNQPQHF.